Listed below are T cell receptor beta chains from one sample, sequenced in a study of CD8+ T cells in alopecia areata. Assay used: immunoSEQ multiplex PCR; TCRdb lists only in-frame clones, some missing. The table has a few hundred thousand clones, under 60% seen once; the top ten hold roughly 1.5%. The material was CD4+ T cells sorted from blood, obtained at week 4, from a patient treated with tofacitinib. The receptors derive from a human donor with alopecia areata. The CDR3 runs from the conserved cysteine through the conserved F or W. A D gene is named only where the DNA matches it firmly. Size is omitted from some rows. Given values are once, few, many or a class for expanded clones.

j_gene | abundance | d_gene | v_gene | CDR3nt | CDR3aa
TRBJ2-3 | few | . | TRBV29-1 | TGCAGCGTTGGAATGGGAGCAGATACGCAGTATTTT | CSVGMGADTQYF
TRBJ2-3 | . | . | TRBV30 | TGTGCCTGGAGTAGGCAGGCCACTAGCACAGATACGCAGTATTTT | CAWSRQATSTDTQYF
TRBJ2-7 | few | . | TRBV2 | TGTGCCAGCATTCGGGGTTCCTACGAGCAGTACTTC | CASIRGSYEQYF
TRBJ2-2 | . | . | TRBV7-2 | TGTGCCAGCAGTTTCAGGGCTGGGGAGCTGTTTTTT | CASSFRAGELFF
TRBJ1-2 | . | . | TRBV28 | TGTGCCAGCAGGGCCCCCGGCAGGGGTTATGGCTACACCTTC | CASRAPGRGYGYTF
TRBJ2-3 | . | . | TRBV29-1 | TGCAGCGTTGAGCCGGGGCTCGGGACAGATACGCAGTATTTT | CSVEPGLGTDTQYF
TRBJ1-1 | . | . | TRBV25-1 | TGTGCCAGCAGTGTCGGGGGGGAGAACACTGAAGCTTTCTTT | CASSVGGENTEAFF
TRBJ1-5 | once | . | TRBV30 | TGTGCCTGGAGTGAGGTCCCTGGGCAGCCCCAGCATTTT | CAWSEVPGQPQHF
TRBJ2-1 | . | . | TRBV2 | TGTGCCAGCAGTGGGTCGGGACCGACTGTATATGAGCAGTTCTTC | CASSGSGPTVYEQFF
TRBJ2-7 | . | . | TRBV30 | TGTGCCTGGAGCCCGGGTGGAGGGACGGCGTACTTC | CAWSPGGGTAYF
TRBJ1-6 | . | TRBD1 | TRBV29-1 | TGCAGCGTGGGAGGGACAGCCGGTGTACCCCTCCACTTT | CSVGGTAGVPLHF
TRBJ2-3 | few | TRBD1 | TRBV29-1 | TGCAGCGTTAAGAAACAGGGGAGTATCACAGATACGCAGTATTTT | CSVKKQGSITDTQYF
TRBJ2-1 | . | TRBD1 | TRBV30 | TGTGCCTGGAGTAGAACAGGGGGCTCCTACAATGAGCAGTTCTTC | CAWSRTGGSYNEQFF
TRBJ2-3 | . | TRBD2 | TRBV6-5 | TGTGCCAGCAGTTTCGGGACTAGCGGCACAGATACGCAGTATTTT | CASSFGTSGTDTQYF
TRBJ2-7 | . | . | TRBV18 | TGTGCCAGCTCACTAAGGACAGACTACGAGCAGTACTTC | CASSLRTDYEQYF
TRBJ1-1 | . | TRBD1 | TRBV30 | TGTGCCTCGGCGTCCAGGGGGCTGAGGAACACTGAAGCTTTCTTT | CASASRGLRNTEAFF
TRBJ2-5 | . | . | TRBV6-6 | TGTGCCAGCAGTGCAGGGGGGGAGACCCAGTACTTC | CASSAGGETQYF
TRBJ1-6 | . | . | TRBV15 | TGTGCCACCAGCAGTGATAGTGGATCACCCCTCCACTTT | CATSSDSGSPLHF
TRBJ2-7 | . | TRBD2 | TRBV7-2 | TGTGCCAGCACCGGGACTAGCGGGCCCTACGAGCAGTACTTC | CASTGTSGPYEQYF
TRBJ2-7 | few | . | TRBV10-3 | TGTGCCATCAGTGCTAATTCGTTGAGCTCCTACGAGCAGTACTTC | CAISANSLSSYEQYF
TRBJ1-6 | many | . | TRBV18 | TGTGCCAGCTCACCATATGCTGACAGCCGACCCCTCCACTTT | CASSPYADSRPLHF
TRBJ2-1 | . | TRBD1 | TRBV10-3 | TGTGCCATCAGTGACAGGACAGGGGACGCCAATGAGCAGTTCTTC | CAISDRTGDANEQFF
TRBJ2-1 | . | . | TRBV2 | TGTGCCAGCAGTTCGGACGGAGTCTACAATGAGCAGTTCTTC | CASSSDGVYNEQFF
TRBJ2-7 | once | . | TRBV5-1 | TGCGCCAGCAGCCAGACGACAGGTAACTACGAGCAGTACTTC | CASSQTTGNYEQYF
TRBJ2-7 | . | . | TRBV9 | TGTGCCAGCAGCGTAGCTCAAAACCCATCATACGAGCAGTACTTC | CASSVAQNPSYEQYF
TRBJ1-2 | . | . | TRBV4-1 | TGCGCCAGCAGCCAAGAAAGACAGACTAACTATGGCTACACCTTC | CASSQERQTNYGYTF
TRBJ2-7 | . | TRBD2 | TRBV27 | TGTGCCAGCACCAGGGCGGGACTACCAAACGAGCAGTACTTC | CASTRAGLPNEQYF
TRBJ2-1 | . | TRBD1 | TRBV7-9 | TGTGCCAGCAGCTTACGACAGGGGAATGAGCAGTTCTTC | CASSLRQGNEQFF
TRBJ2-1 | . | TRBD1 | TRBV29-1 | TGCAGCGTTGCTCCGTTGGGACAGGGCAGGGGTGAGCAGTTCTTC | CSVAPLGQGRGEQFF
TRBJ1-3 | . | . | TRBV15 | TGTGCCACCAGCTCCAATGGAAACACCATATATTTT | CATSSNGNTIYF
TRBJ2-7 | . | . | TRBV15 | TGTGCCACCAGCAGAGGTGGAGGGGCCGCCACCTACGAGCAGTACTTC | CATSRGGGAATYEQYF
TRBJ1-1 | . | . | TRBV9 | TGTGCCAGCAGCCTCGGACGGATGAACACTGAAGCTTTCTTT | CASSLGRMNTEAFF
TRBJ2-3 | . | . | TRBV29-1 | TGCAGCGTAGTCGGAAGGTACACAGATACGCAGTATTTT | CSVVGRYTDTQYF
TRBJ1-1 | . | TRBD1 | TRBV29-1 | TGCAGCGCTCGACAGGGGGCAGACACTGAAGCTTTCTTT | CSARQGADTEAFF
TRBJ1-4 | . | TRBD1 | TRBV9 | TGTGCCAGCAGCTTACGACAGGGATCTAATGAAAAACTGTTTTTT | CASSLRQGSNEKLFF
TRBJ1-2 | . | . | TRBV30 | TGTGCCTGGAGTGGGACCGCTAACTATGGCTACACCTTC | CAWSGTANYGYTF
TRBJ1-2 | . | . | TRBV27 | TGTGCCAGCAGAACACACGACAGGTTC | CASRTHDRF
TRBJ1-1 | many | . | TRBV19 | TGTGCCAGTAGTTCGTACGGGGGGGCCACTGAAGCTTTCTTT | CASSSYGGATEAFF
TRBJ2-3 | few | . | TRBV7-2 | TGTGCCAGCAGCCACCCTCCCTTATTCACTAGCACAGATACGCAGTATTTT | CASSHPPLFTSTDTQYF
TRBJ1-5 | . | . | TRBV7-2 | TGTGCCAGCAGCTGGACAGATAATCAGCCCCAGCATTTT | CASSWTDNQPQHF
TRBJ2-5 | once | . | TRBV29-1 | TGCAGCGTTGATACAGTCGGAGAGACCCAGTACTTC | CSVDTVGETQYF
TRBJ1-5 | few | TRBD1 | TRBV19 | TGTGCCAGTAGCAGAGGACAGGGACACCAGCCCCAGCATTTT | CASSRGQGHQPQHF
TRBJ2-6 | . | . | TRBV30 | TGTGCCTGGAGTCCGGGGACCGGGGCCAACGTCCTGACTTTC | CAWSPGTGANVLTF
TRBJ2-1 | . | . | TRBV7-6 | TGTGCCAGCCCAGGGGACAAACTTTTCGATGAGCAGTTCTTC | CASPGDKLFDEQFF
TRBJ1-1 | once | . | TRBV14 | TGTGCCAGCAGCCCAGGGGTGGGGCGCGGGGGCACTGAAGCTTTCTTT | CASSPGVGRGGTEAFF
TRBJ1-6 | . | . | TRBV25-1 | TGTGCCAGCAGTGAATACAAGGGGACTTTGAGGGGTTCACCCCTCCACTTT | CASSEYKGTLRGSPLHF
TRBJ1-4 | . | . | TRBV29-1 | TGCAGCGTTGAAACCCCAGGGGCGGCTAATGAAAAACTGTTTTTT | CSVETPGAANEKLFF
TRBJ2-1 | few | TRBD2 | TRBV10-3 | TGTGCCATCAACGGCGGGGGGGCCTACAATGAGCAGTTCTTC | CAINGGGAYNEQFF